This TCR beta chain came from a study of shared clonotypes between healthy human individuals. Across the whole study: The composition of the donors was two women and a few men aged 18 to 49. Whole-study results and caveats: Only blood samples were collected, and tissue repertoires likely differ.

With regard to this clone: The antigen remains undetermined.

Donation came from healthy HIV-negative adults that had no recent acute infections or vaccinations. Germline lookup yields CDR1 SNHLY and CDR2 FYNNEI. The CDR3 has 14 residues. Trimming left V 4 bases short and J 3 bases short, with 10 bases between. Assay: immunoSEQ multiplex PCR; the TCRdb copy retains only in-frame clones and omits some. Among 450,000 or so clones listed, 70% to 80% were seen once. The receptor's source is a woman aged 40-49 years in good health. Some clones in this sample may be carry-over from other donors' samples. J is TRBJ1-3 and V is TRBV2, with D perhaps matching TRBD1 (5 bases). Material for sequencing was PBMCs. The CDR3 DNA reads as TGTGCCAGCAGTGCAGGGTCCGGTGGAAACACCATATATTTT. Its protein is CASSAGSGGNTIYF.